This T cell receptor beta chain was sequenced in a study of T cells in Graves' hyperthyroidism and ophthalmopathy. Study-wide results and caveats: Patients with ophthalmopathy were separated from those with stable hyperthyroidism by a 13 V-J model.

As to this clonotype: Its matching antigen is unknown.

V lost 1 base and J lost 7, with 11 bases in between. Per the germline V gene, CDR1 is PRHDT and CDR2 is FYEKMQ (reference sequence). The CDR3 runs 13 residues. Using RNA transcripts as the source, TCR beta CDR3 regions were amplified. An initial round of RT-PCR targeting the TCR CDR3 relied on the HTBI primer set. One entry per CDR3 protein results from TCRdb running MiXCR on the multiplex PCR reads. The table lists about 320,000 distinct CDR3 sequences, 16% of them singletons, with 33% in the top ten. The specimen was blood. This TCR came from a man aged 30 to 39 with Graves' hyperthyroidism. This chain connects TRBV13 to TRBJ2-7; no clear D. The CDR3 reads CASSLVPPGEQYF. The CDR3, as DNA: TGTGCCAGCAGCTTAGTCCCCCCGGGTGAGCAGTACTTC.